The present TCR beta chain was sequenced within a study of human T cells and chemical hapten exposure. As handled by the study authors: Sample TCR totals centred on a median of roughly 96,000, ranging roughly 20,000 to 750,000. TCRdb re-derived calls from the RACE reads in MiXCR, one entry per CDR3 protein. TCRdb's processing, not the authors', yielded these V and J calls. Of around 95,000 distinct CDR3 sequences listed, less than 14% were seen once; the top ten hold 2.5% to 4%. Study-wide results and caveats: Correlating positively with patch test score were the PT1 expanded TCR counts.

The time point: pre-sensitization, week 0. The treatment: therapeutic diphenylcyclopropenone sensitization with weekly scalp DPC. The J segment lost 8 bases and the V segment lost 5 bases, leaving 3 bases of the junction unmatched. The CDR3 totals 14 residues. CDR1 and CDR2 (germline): ENHRY, SYGVKD. In its sample, this clonotype was seen many times. Antigen specificity is unknown. V is TRBV10-3 and J is TRBJ2-1, with 13 nucleotides matching TRBD2. The specimen comprised whole blood, sampled in connection with sensitization to the hapten diphenylcyclopropenone (DPC). The TCR sequence derives from a woman aged 55-70 years with alopecia areata. Some clones in this sample may be carry-over from other donors' samples. The CDR3 loop reads CAISRTSGGYEQFF. DNA for the CDR3: TGTGCCATCAGTCGGACTAGCGGGGGTTATGAGCAGTTCTTC.